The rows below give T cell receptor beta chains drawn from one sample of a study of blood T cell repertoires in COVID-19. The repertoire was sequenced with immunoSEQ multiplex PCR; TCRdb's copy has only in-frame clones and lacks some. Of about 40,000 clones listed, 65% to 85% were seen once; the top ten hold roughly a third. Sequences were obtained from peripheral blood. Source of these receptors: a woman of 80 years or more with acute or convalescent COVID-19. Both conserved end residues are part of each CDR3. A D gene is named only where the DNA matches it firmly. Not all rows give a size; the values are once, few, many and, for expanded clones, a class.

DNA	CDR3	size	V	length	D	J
TGTGCCAGCAGGGGGGGGGTCCGGGACAGGGAATATGGCTACACCTTC	CASRGGVRDREYGYTF	.	TRBV27	16	TRBD1	TRBJ1-2
TGTGCCAGCAGCGTAGGAGGGGGATCGAACACTGAAGCTTTCTTT	CASSVGGGSNTEAFF	.	TRBV9	15	.	TRBJ1-1
TGTGCCAGCAGTAAACAGGGGAATTTCGGCGAGCAGTACTTC	CASSKQGNFGEQYF	.	TRBV5-5	14	TRBD1	TRBJ2-7
TGCGCCAGCAGCTTCGGCGGTGTACGGTTGTACCAAGAGACCCAGTACTTC	CASSFGGVRLYQETQYF	.	TRBV5-1	17	.	TRBJ2-5
TGTGCCAGCAGCTTAGAACCCCTCGGGGGGGGAGGAAACACCATATATTTT	CASSLEPLGGGGNTIYF	.	TRBV5-4	17	.	TRBJ1-3
TGCAGCGTTGCGAGACTAGCGGGAGAGGAGCAGTTCTTC	CSVARLAGEEQFF	few	TRBV29-1	13	TRBD2	TRBJ2-1
TGCAGCGCCCGAGCGGGAGGATCTGGGGCCAACGTCCTGACTTTC	CSARAGGSGANVLTF	.	TRBV29-1	15	TRBD2	TRBJ2-6
TGTGCCAGCACCTCCGGGGACAGGGCTGGTGGCTACACCTTC	CASTSGDRAGGYTF	.	TRBV6-6	14	TRBD1	TRBJ1-2
TGTGCCAGCAGTTACCCTGGGGGCGCAAGCACAGATACGCAGTATTTT	CASSYPGGASTDTQYF	.	TRBV6-5	16	.	TRBJ2-3
TGTGCCAGCAGCTTAGAGACAGGGAACTACGAGCAGTACTTC	CASSLETGNYEQYF	few	TRBV7-2	14	TRBD1	TRBJ2-7
TGTGCCAGCGGTGACAGGCGTACCTACGAGCAGTACTTC	CASGDRRTYEQYF	.	TRBV27	13	.	TRBJ2-7
TGTGCCACCAGCAGAGATCCAGCCGGGGAGCTGTTTTTT	CATSRDPAGELFF	once	TRBV15	13	.	TRBJ2-2
TGTGCCAGCAGCCAAGGAACTAGCGGGAGTTTTTACGAGCAGTACTTC	CASSQGTSGSFYEQYF	.	TRBV3-1/TRBV3-2	16	TRBD2	TRBJ2-7
TGTGCCAGCAGCTTGGAAGGGGGCAATAGCGGGAGGGCCCCCAAGCAGTACTTC	CASSLEGGNSGRAPKQYF	.	TRBV5-5	18	TRBD2	TRBJ2-7
TGTGCCACCTCGGACAGGGCTCACACAGATACGCAGTATTTT	CATSDRAHTDTQYF	.	TRBV6-5	14	TRBD1	TRBJ2-3
TGTGCCACCCGTTTGACGGCCGGGGGTAGAATAGAGACCCAGTACTTC	CATRLTAGGRIETQYF	.	TRBV27	16	.	TRBJ2-5
TGTGCCAGCAGTGGACAGGGTCCTCTCTATGGCTACACCTTC	CASSGQGPLYGYTF	.	TRBV6-2/TRBV6-3	14	TRBD1	TRBJ1-2
TGTGCCAGCAGGAGGGAGGGGATGAATGAAAAACTGTTTTTT	CASRREGMNEKLFF	.	TRBV5-6	14	.	TRBJ1-4
TGTGCCAGCAGGACGTCGTTGACAGCAACCCAGAACACTGAAGCTTTCTTT	CASRTSLTATQNTEAFF	.	TRBV28	17	.	TRBJ1-1
TGTGCCAGCAGCGCAGGGGGGCACGAGACCCAGTACTTC	CASSAGGHETQYF	.	TRBV7-9	13	.	TRBJ2-5
TGTGCCAGCAGTGATGGGACAGTGGACATTCAGTACTTC	CASSDGTVDIQYF	.	TRBV6-1	13	TRBD1	TRBJ2-4
TGCGCCAGTAGTGAGGCGTACACAGATACGCAGTATTTT	CASSEAYTDTQYF	.	TRBV10-2	13	.	TRBJ2-3
TGTGCCAGCAGCCAAGGGGCCGCAGGCACTGAAGCTTTCTTT	CASSQGAAGTEAFF	.	TRBV7-2	14	.	TRBJ1-1
TGTGCCAGCAGCTTAGATGGGAACAGGGTACTCTACGAGCAGTACTTC	CASSLDGNRVLYEQYF	.	TRBV11-2	16	.	TRBJ2-7
TGTGCCAGCAGCTTAGTCTTGACAGGGGGTCGGGGAGGCTACACCTTC	CASSLVLTGGRGGYTF	few	TRBV11-2	16	TRBD1	TRBJ1-2
TGCGCCAGCAGCTTGGCCAAAGGGGTGGATAACTATGGCTACACCTTC	CASSLAKGVDNYGYTF	.	TRBV5-1	16	.	TRBJ1-2
TGTGCCATCTACCAAGGGCAGGGTATCTACAATGAGCAGTTCTTC	CAIYQGQGIYNEQFF	.	TRBV10-3	15	.	TRBJ2-1
TGTGCCACCAGCAGACCTTCAGACAGCTACGAGCAGTACTTC	CATSRPSDSYEQYF	.	TRBV15	14	.	TRBJ2-7
TGTGCCAGCAGCTCTGGCCTGGCAGGGGGGTGGGGCTACACCTTC	CASSSGLAGGWGYTF	.	TRBV5-4	15	TRBD1	TRBJ1-2
TGTGCTAGTGGTACCGGGACTAGCGGGAGTGGGGGGACGCAGTATTTT	CASGTGTSGSGGTQYF	.	TRBV12-5	16	TRBD2	TRBJ2-3
TGTGCCAGCAGTTTGGGGACTCGGGGTTTCTTT	CASSLGTRGFF	.	TRBV12-3/TRBV12-4	11	.	TRBJ1-1
TGTGCTAGTGGCCGAAGGACAGGTGAAGCTTTCTTT	CASGRRTGEAFF	.	TRBV12-5	12	TRBD1	TRBJ1-1
TGTGCCAGCAGCCGAGACCGGGTGGCGACTGGCTACACCTTC	CASSRDRVATGYTF	.	TRBV11-2	14	.	TRBJ1-2
TGCGCCAGCTTCGGGGGGAGGGCCCCCGGGGAGCTGTTTTTT	CASFGGRAPGELFF	once	TRBV10-2	14	TRBD2	TRBJ2-2
TGTGCCAGCAGCCAAATAGGGGGAAAGGAGCAGTTCTTC	CASSQIGGKEQFF	once	TRBV3-1/TRBV3-2	13	.	TRBJ2-1
TGTGCCAGCAGCCCCCAGGGGGCATCTAATTCACCCCTCCACTTT	CASSPQGASNSPLHF	.	TRBV9	15	TRBD1	TRBJ1-6
TGTGCCAGCAGCCGACAGGGGTCCTACGAGCAGTACTTC	CASSRQGSYEQYF	once	TRBV14	13	TRBD1	TRBJ2-7
TGTGCCAGCAGTGACACTCTAATGAACACTGAAGCTTTCTTT	CASSDTLMNTEAFF	.	TRBV27	14	.	TRBJ1-1
TGCGCCAGCAGCCAAGATGCAGGGAGGTATGGCTATGGCTACACCTTC	CASSQDAGRYGYGYTF	.	TRBV4-1	16	.	TRBJ1-2
TGTGCCACCAGTGATTCCCAAGACAGGCCAGGGGAGACCCAGTACTTC	CATSDSQDRPGETQYF	.	TRBV24-1	16	.	TRBJ2-5
TGCGCCAGCAGCGACCTCGGGAGTGACACCATCCGAAAACTGTTTTTT	CASSDLGSDTIRKLFF	few	TRBV4-1	16	.	TRBJ1-4
TGTGCCAGCAGCCAAGGGACTAGCGGGAGAAGTCAGTACTTC	CASSQGTSGRSQYF	.	TRBV3-1/TRBV3-2	14	TRBD2	TRBJ2-4